This T cell receptor beta chain was recovered during a study of response to subunit inactivated influenza vaccine. Germline CDR1 reads DFQATT; CDR2 reads SNEGSKA (reference sequence). V gave up 3 bases and J gave up 8 bases, with 16 bases separating them. The CDR3 length is 14 residues. MiXCR, applied by TCRdb to the RT-PCR reads, yields one record per CDR3 protein. The sample lists some 550,000 distinct CDR3 sequences; under 30% were seen once. These data also formed part of another study, on T cells expressing NK-cell markers. Per that paper: Scientists made TCR beta cDNA using 5'RACE template switching with UMIs. Cells sorted as CD3+CD56+NKG2C+, CD3+CD56+NKG2C- and CD3+CD56-NKG2C+ T cells supplied the TCR beta repertoires.

The source was CD4+ T cells sorted from PBMCs, collected 11 to 12 days after vaccination. This chain links TRBV20-1 with TRBJ1-4; possible D gene TRBD1, 5 bases. This sequence originates from a man aged 45-65 years who received an inactivated influenza vaccine. The CDR3 protein is CSASRDASKEKLFF. CDR3 sequence (DNA): TGCAGTGCTAGCCGGGACGCCTCGAAGGAAAAACTGTTTTTT.